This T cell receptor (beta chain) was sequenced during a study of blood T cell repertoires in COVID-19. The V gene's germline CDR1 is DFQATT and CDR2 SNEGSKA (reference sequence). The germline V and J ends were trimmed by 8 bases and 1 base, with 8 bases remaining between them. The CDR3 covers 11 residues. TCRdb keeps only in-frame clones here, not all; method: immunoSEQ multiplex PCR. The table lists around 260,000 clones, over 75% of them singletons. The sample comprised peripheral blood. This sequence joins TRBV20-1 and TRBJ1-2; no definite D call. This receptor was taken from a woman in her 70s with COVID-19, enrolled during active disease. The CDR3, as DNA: TGCAGTCGCGGGGATAACTATGGCTACACCTTC. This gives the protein CSRGDNYGYTF.